The 16 T cell receptor beta chains below were found in one sample sequenced in a study. TCRdb independently ran MiXCR on the RT-PCR reads; one entry per CDR3 protein. The sample has about 680,000 distinct CDR3 sequences; 14% are singletons. The sample consisted of memory CD4+ T cells from blood. The receptors shown here come from a female donor in good health, serving as a healthy control.

This clonotype was found many times. The chain links TRBV4-1 to TRBJ2-1; 13 bases fit TRBD2. Losses at the gene ends were 2 bases for V and 7 bases for J; bases not matched to a gene: 11. Germline CDR1 MGHRA, CDR2 YSYEKL. The length of the CDR3 is 18 residues. CDR3 DNA: TGCGCCAGCAGCCAACCCCCGAAAGGACTAGCGGGAGTGAATGAGCAGTTCTTC. It encodes CASSQPPKGLAGVNEQFF.

V usage is TRBV5-1 and J usage is TRBJ1-6, with D possibly matching TRBD1 (6 bases). The CDR3 covers 15 residues. Per the germline V gene, CDR1 is SGHRS and CDR2 is YFSETQ. V lost 7 bases to trimming and J lost 4 bases, with 15 bases between them. The CDR3 region has the DNA TGCGCCAGCCAGACAGGCGGGGTATATAATTCACCCCTCCACTTT. Protein sequence: CASQTGGVYNSPLHF.

This clonotype was counted a few times. The chain couples TRBV10-3 to TRBJ1-1, with 9 bases fitting TRBD1. The germline CDR1 and CDR2 sequences are ENHRY and SYGVKD. The CDR3 runs to 12 residues. The trim removed 6 bases at V and 8 bases at J, leaving 4 bases unmatched. CDR3 nucleotide sequence: TGTGCCATCAGACCCACAGGGGGCGAAGCTTTCTTT. The encoded protein is CAIRPTGGEAFF.

This clonotype was counted only a few times. The chain combines TRBV28 with TRBJ1-2; 10 nucleotides match TRBD1. With V trimmed by 3 bases and J by 4 bases, 2 bases remained unmatched. The germline V gene encodes CDR1 MDHEN and CDR2 SYDVKM. The CDR3 has 14 residues. The CDR3 DNA is TGTGCCAGCAGTTTTGGGACAGGGGCCTATGGCTACACCTTC. This gives the protein CASSFGTGAYGYTF.

This clonotype was seen repeatedly, ten times or more. V usage is TRBV7-2 and J usage is TRBJ1-2, with D perhaps TRBD1 (5 bases). V gave up 4 bases and J gave up 3 bases, with 12 bases separating them. From germline, CDR1 is SGHTA and CDR2 FQGNSA. There are 14 residues in the CDR3. In DNA form, the CDR3 reads TGTGCCAGCAGCTCAGGCGGGGGTGACTATGGCTACACCTTC. Protein: CASSSGGGDYGYTF.

This rearrangement joins TRBV7-2 to TRBJ1-2, with unresolved D. CDR1 is SGHTA, CDR2 FQGNSA, per germline. The V end lost 5 bases, the J end lost 8 bases, and 15 bases lay between the germline ends. This CDR3 has 13 residues. CDR3 loop: CASSISLSTGYTF. The CDR3 DNA is TGTGCCAGCAGCATCTCCCTGTCTACCGGCTACACCTTC.

This clonotype was picked up a small number of times. The rearrangement joins TRBV5-5 to TRBJ2-1, with 8 bases fitting TRBD2. Germline V gene lookup returns CDR1 SGHKS and CDR2 YYEKEE (reference sequence). Trimming cost V 2 bases and J 8 bases; bases outside gene matches: 9. CDR3 size: 15 residues. CDR3 bases: TGTGCCAGCAGCTTATACGGGAGGGCCAGCGATGAGCAGTTCTTC. Residues: CASSLYGRASDEQFF.

The chain employs TRBV4-3 and TRBJ2-3; TRBD2 matches at 10 bases. V lost 4 bases, J lost 0 bases, and 7 bases stayed unmatched. The germline V gene encodes CDR1 LGHNA and CDR2 YSLEER. There are 17 residues in the CDR3. The CDR3 sequence is CASSPGASGSSTDTQYF. The CDR3 nucleotides are TGCGCCAGCAGCCCCGGGGCTAGCGGGAGTAGCACAGATACGCAGTATTTT.

This clonotype showed up many times. This sequence joins TRBV20-1 and TRBJ2-5; the D gene is possibly TRBD1 (6 bases). Germline V gene lookup returns CDR1 DFQATT and CDR2 SNEGSKA (reference sequence). The V end was cut by 5 bases, the J end by 5 bases, with 18 bases between. This CDR3 region has 14 residues. The CDR3 DNA follows: TGCAGTGCTCCTCCCCCAACAGGGCGGGAGACCCAGTACTTC. This gives the protein CSAPPPTGRETQYF.

The chain is built from TRBV7-9 and TRBJ2-5; 8 positions match TRBD1. The CDR3 is 14 residues long. CDR1 and CDR2 (germline): SEHNR, FQNEAQ (reference sequence). V was pared by 4 bases and J by 5 bases, with 6 bases of the junction left unmatched. The CDR3: CASSSDRGEETQYF. CDR3 sequence (DNA): TGTGCCAGCAGCTCTGACAGGGGAGAGGAGACCCAGTACTTC.

This clonotype was found many times. This chain links TRBV5-1 with TRBJ1-1; D gene ambiguous. Trimming pared 5 bases from V and 3 bases from J, leaving 11 bases between. This CDR3 comprises 13 residues. Germline V gene lookup returns CDR1 SGHRS and CDR2 YFSETQ. This chain's CDR3 is CASRTEGDTEAFF. The DNA of the CDR3 is TGCGCCAGCAGGACGGAGGGTGACACTGAAGCTTTCTTT. Supplemented by reference TRBV5-1 and TRBJ1-1, the full variable domain reads KAGVTQTPRYLIKTRGQQVTLSCSPISGHRSVSWYQQTPGQGLQFLFEYFSETQRNKGNFPGRFSGRQFSNSRSEMNVSTLELGDSALYLCASRTEGDTEAFFGQGTRLTVV.

This clonotype has ten or more counts. V gene TRBV6-5 combines with J gene TRBJ1-4; 10 nucleotides match TRBD1. Germline-derived CDR1 and CDR2 are MNHEY and SVGAGI. V trimming: 1 base; J trimming: 10 bases; junction bases outside the gene matches: 6. The CDR3 sequence is 15 residues long. CDR3 sequence reads: CASSYLDRGSGKLFF. The CDR3 DNA reads TGTGCCAGCAGTTACTTGGACAGGGGGTCGGGAAAACTGTTTTTT.

This clonotype appeared a few times. This rearrangement joins TRBV20-1 to TRBJ2-7, with D perhaps TRBD2 (6 bases). V was pared by 6 bases and J by 2 bases, with 14 bases between. This CDR3 spans 13 amino acids. Looked up from germline, CDR1 is DFQATT and CDR2 is SNEGSKA (reference sequence). The CDR3 DNA reads TGCAGTGCCCCCGCTAGCGTGACCTACGAGCAGTACTTC. It is translated as CSAPASVTYEQYF.

This clonotype appeared many times. The CDR3: CASSHRIDRGNTNQPQHF. The CDR3 DNA sequence: TGTGCCAGCAGTCATCGGATAGACAGGGGCAACACTAATCAGCCCCAGCATTTT. J is TRBJ1-5 and V is TRBV6-2 or TRBV6-3, with 8 bases fitting TRBD1. The germline CDR1 and CDR2 sequences are MNHEY and SVGEGT. The CDR3 is 18 amino acids. After removal of 5 bases from V and 4 bases from J, the junction contained 16 bases not matched to a gene.

This clonotype was observed many times. The rearrangement joins TRBV4-1 to TRBJ2-2; 9 bases align to TRBD2. The length of the CDR3 is 18 residues. The V gene's germline CDR1 is MGHRA and CDR2 YSYEKL. Trimming cost V 4 bases and J 6 bases; bases outside gene matches: 15. CDR3 sequence (DNA): TGCGCCAGCAGCCGGGGACTAGCCGGTTTTGTAGCGGCCGGGGAGCTGTTTTTT. Translated: CASSRGLAGFVAAGELFF.

This clonotype was observed a few times. The CDR3 DNA follows: TGCGCCAGCAGCCAAACAGGGGGAAGGGGATCCTACGAGCAGTACTTC. Amino acid sequence: CASSQTGGRGSYEQYF. The V gene is TRBV4-3, the J gene TRBJ2-7, with 8 bases lining up with TRBD1. The V and J ends lost 2 bases and 1 base, in that order; junction bases with no gene match: 7. Germline CDR1 LGHNA, CDR2 YSLEER. This CDR3 has 16 amino acids.